The 15 T cell receptor beta chains presented below share a single source sample, sequenced in a study of neoadjuvant anti-PD-1 for oral cavity cancer (dated by TCRdb to the early 2020s). Library prep was done by the immunoSEQ multiplex PCR assay. TCRdb limited this immuneACCESS table to in-frame rearrangements with V and J called. A share of clones is missing; checked studies link under half to unresolved V genes, and the rest is unexplained. For this sample there are over 80,000 clones; more than 80% appear just once. The top ten hold around 3.2% of the sample. In the paper's terms, the time point label means: before neoadjuvant nivolumab. Sequencing was performed on PBMCs, taken before nivolumab (anti-PD-1) treatment. The receptors originated from a person aged 35-79 years with oral cavity squamous cell carcinoma.

Here the CDR3 reads CASNKQGPSNTEAFF. CDR3 DNA: TGCGCCAGCAACAAACAGGGGCCCTCGAACACTGAAGCTTTCTTT. This chain joins TRBV10-2 and TRBJ1-1; 7 nucleotides agree with TRBD1. Trimming cost V 7 bases and J 1 base; bases outside gene matches: 9. Germline CDR1 reads WSHSY; CDR2 reads SAAADI. The CDR3 consists of 15 residues.

The rearrangement uses TRBV27 and TRBJ2-7; 7 nucleotides match TRBD2. The CDR3 has 14 amino acids. Per germline, CDR1 MNHEY and CDR2 SMNVEV (reference sequence). After removal of 5 bases from V and 3 bases from J, the junction contained 7 bases not matched to a gene. The CDR3 sequence is CASSPSGARYEQYF. The CDR3, as DNA: TGTGCCAGCAGTCCGAGCGGGGCCCGCTACGAGCAGTACTTC.

This rearrangement joins TRBV28 to TRBJ2-7; TRBD2 might be the D (5 bases). CDR1 is MDHEN, CDR2 SYDVKM, per germline. The CDR3 contains 14 residues. V was trimmed by 3 bases and J by 2 bases, leaving 11 bases between them. CDR3 sequence reads: CASSFAGFPYEQYF. The CDR3 region has the DNA TGTGCCAGCAGTTTCGCGGGTTTCCCCTACGAGCAGTACTTC.

The chain is built from TRBV11-2 and TRBJ2-7; D is uncertain. Germline V gene lookup returns CDR1 SGHAT and CDR2 FQNNGV. Trimming stripped 0 bases from V and 2 bases from J, with 8 bases between. The CDR3 totals 14 residues. The CDR3 loop is CASSLESQAYEQYF. The CDR3 DNA reads TGTGCCAGCAGCTTAGAGTCTCAGGCCTACGAGCAGTACTTC.

This clone occurred a few times. This chain connects TRBV6-1 to TRBJ1-4; D might be TRBD1 (6 bases). Trimming stripped 8 bases from V and 7 bases from J, with 17 bases between. Germline-derived CDR1 and CDR2 are MNHNS and SASEGT. The CDR3 spans 14 residues. CDR3 sequence reads: CASSRQALGEKLFF. As DNA, the CDR3 is TGTGCCAGCTCCCGACAGGCCTTGGGTGAAAAACTGTTTTTT.

The chain carries TRBV30 and TRBJ2-1; TRBD1 matches at 8 bases. Germline V gene lookup returns CDR1 GTSNPN and CDR2 SVGIG (reference sequence). The CDR3 consists of 15 residues. The V segment lost 3 bases and the J segment 9 bases; nucleotides outside the gene matches: 13. The CDR3 region has the DNA TGTGCCTGGAGGACAGCAGGGGGCTTTTTCGGTGAGCAGTTCTTC. Its protein product is CAWRTAGGFFGEQFF.

The chain uses TRBV6-1 and TRBJ2-1, with D perhaps TRBD1 (6 bases). Per germline, CDR1 MNHNS and CDR2 SASEGT. Trimming stripped 3 bases from V and 8 bases from J, with 11 bases between. This CDR3 is 13 amino acids long. In DNA form, the CDR3 reads TGTGCCAGCAGTGACGTAAGGGGGTATGAGCAGTTCTTC. This codes for CASSDVRGYEQFF.

This clone showed up just once. The chain combines TRBV4-1 with TRBJ1-1; D ambiguous. The CDR3 has 12 amino acids. V shed 0 bases and J shed 10 bases, with 9 bases lying between them. Germline assignment: CDR1 MGHRA and CDR2 YSYEKL. This CDR3 is CASSQDVGRAFF. The CDR3 region has the DNA TGCGCCAGCAGCCAAGATGTCGGGAGAGCTTTCTTT.

The chain uses TRBV27 and TRBJ1-1, with D unresolved. The CDR3 has 13 amino acids. V was clipped by 4 bases and J by 0 bases, with 6 bases between them. Germline CDR1 MNHEY, CDR2 SMNVEV (reference sequence). CDR3: CASSSQMNTEAFF. CDR3 DNA: TGTGCCAGCAGTTCGCAGATGAACACTGAAGCTTTCTTT.

The chain links TRBV7-3 to TRBJ2-1; the match to TRBD2 covers 7 bases. Germline loops: CDR1 SGHTA, CDR2 FQGTGA. V trimming: 0 bases; J trimming: 13 bases; junction bases outside the gene matches: 6. The CDR3 runs to 13 residues. The CDR3 sequence: CASSLTQLASQFF. The CDR3 DNA sequence: TGTGCCAGCAGCTTAACCCAACTAGCGTCCCAGTTCTTC.

The rearrangement uses TRBV10-1 and TRBJ2-7, with D hard to call. The V end lost 0 bases, the J end lost 6 bases, and 12 bases lay between the germline ends. This CDR3 has 14 amino acids. Per germline, CDR1 WNHNN and CDR2 SYGVQD (reference sequence). CDR3 amino acids: CASSESRPPGEQYF. The DNA of the CDR3 is TGCGCCAGCAGTGAGTCCCGACCCCCAGGCGAGCAGTACTTC.

V is TRBV27 and J is TRBJ2-1, with D hard to call. CDR1 is MNHEY and CDR2 is SMNVEV in the germline V gene (reference sequence). This CDR3 spans 14 amino acids. Between the trimmed V and J ends, which lost 2 bases and 2 bases, there was a span of 7 bases. CDR3 amino acids: CASSLGSPYNEQFF. The CDR3 DNA reads TGTGCCAGCAGTTTAGGGTCGCCCTACAATGAGCAGTTCTTC.

J is TRBJ2-3 and V is TRBV14; 7 bases align to TRBD1. Germline trimming cut 4 bases from V and 3 bases from J; bases unmatched to any gene: 1. Germline V CDR1 and CDR2: SGHDN, FVKESK. This CDR3 is 13 amino acids long. The CDR3 DNA reads as TGTGCCAGCAGCCTACAGGGGACAGATACGCAGTATTTT. As protein: CASSLQGTDTQYF.

This rearrangement joins TRBV19 to TRBJ1-4; 10 positions agree with TRBD1. With 7 bases clipped from V and 6 bases from J, the junction kept 8 bases outside the gene matches. CDR1 and CDR2 (germline): LNHDA, SQIVND (reference sequence). This CDR3 comprises 15 residues. CDR3 sequence reads: CASTLSGTGDEKLFF. CDR3 in DNA: TGTGCCAGTACCTTGTCCGGGACAGGGGATGAAAAACTGTTTTTT. The whole variable domain, remainder taken from reference TRBV19 and TRBJ1-4, is DGGITQSPKYLFRKEGQNVTLSCEQNLNHDAMYWYRQDPGQGLRLIYYSQIVNDFQKGDIAEGYSVSREKKESFPLTVTSAQKNPTAFYLCASTLSGTGDEKLFFGSGTQLSVL.

The CDR3 loop is CASNNRRRKKLFF. Here the CDR3 DNA reads TGTGCCAGTAATAACCGTCGAAGGAAAAAACTGTTTTTT. V gene TRBV19 combines with J gene TRBJ1-4; D gene uncertain. The germline V and J ends were trimmed by 7 bases and 9 bases, with 15 bases remaining between them. The germline CDR1 and CDR2 sequences are LNHDA and SQIVND (reference sequence). The CDR3 loop spans 13 amino acids.